This TCR beta chain comes out of a study of Ad26.COV2.S vaccination and SARS-CoV-2 variants. About the research overall: The vaccine Ad26.COV2.S was put into the muscle once, or twice with 56 days between. Broader study findings: Recipients of either vaccine or placebo displayed similar breadth of non-spike TCRs.

Notes on this clone: The antigen is undetermined.

This table comes from immunoSEQ multiplex PCR, and its TCRdb copy is limited to in-frame clones, with some not included. The sample contains some 390,000 clones, approximately 91% of which appear only once. Treatment indicated: roughly 18 received Ad26.COV2.S at low or high dose, single or two shots; five or six received placebo; per-sample allocation not given. Sampling happened 63 days after the first vaccine or placebo injection. The germline CDR1 and CDR2 sequences are MDHEN and SYDVKM. J gave up 8 bases and V 5 bases, and 6 bases lay outside the gene matches. This CDR3 has 13 amino acids. This receptor was taken from a person aged 18-60 years who received the Ad26.COV2.S COVID-19 vaccine or a placebo. Sequencing used peripheral blood, obtained in a trial of Ad26.COV2.S vaccine versus placebo. The V gene is TRBV28, the J gene TRBJ1-2; 9 bases agree with TRBD1. CDR3 sequence: CASSQQGAGGYTF. Here the CDR3 DNA reads TGTGCCAGCAGTCAACAGGGGGCCGGGGGCTACACCTTC.